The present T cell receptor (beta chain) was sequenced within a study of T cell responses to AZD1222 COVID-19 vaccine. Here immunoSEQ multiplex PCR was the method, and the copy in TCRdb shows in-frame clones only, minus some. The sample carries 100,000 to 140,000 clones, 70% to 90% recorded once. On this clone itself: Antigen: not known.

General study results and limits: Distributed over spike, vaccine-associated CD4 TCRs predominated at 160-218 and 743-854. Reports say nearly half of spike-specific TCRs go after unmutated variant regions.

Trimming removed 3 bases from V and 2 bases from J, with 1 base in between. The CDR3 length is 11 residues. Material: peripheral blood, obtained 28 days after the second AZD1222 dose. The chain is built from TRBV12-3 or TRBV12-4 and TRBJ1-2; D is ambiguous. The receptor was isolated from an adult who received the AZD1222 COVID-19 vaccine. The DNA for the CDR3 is TGTGCCAGCAGTTTGAACTATGGCTACACCTTC. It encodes CASSLNYGYTF.